The 19 T cell receptor beta chains below all came from one sample that was sequenced in a study of blood T cell repertoires in COVID-19. Profiled with immunoSEQ multiplex PCR; TCRdb holds only in-frame clones, not every one. The data hold about 73,000 clones, with roughly 80% observed a single time. Material for sequencing was peripheral blood. Receptors originate from a woman in her 70s with acute or convalescent COVID-19.

The chain links TRBV9 to TRBJ1-4; D unclear. V lost 4 bases, J lost 3 bases, and 10 bases lay in between. CDR1 is SGDLS and CDR2 is YYNGEE in the germline V gene. The CDR3 contains 14 residues. CDR3 sequence: CASSLRHANEKLFF. CDR3 nucleotides: TGTGCCAGCAGCCTTCGACACGCTAATGAAAAACTGTTTTTT.

This chain connects TRBV4-1 to TRBJ1-2; unclear D gene. The CDR3 extends over 16 amino acids. Germline values: CDR1 MGHRA, CDR2 YSYEKL. Trimming left V 0 bases short and J 7 bases short, with 18 bases between. CDR3 region: CASSQDPSRVPRGYTF. DNA for the CDR3: TGCGCCAGCAGCCAAGACCCTAGCAGAGTCCCTCGTGGCTACACCTTC.

The chain couples TRBV27 to TRBJ2-7, with 8 bases lining up with TRBD2. This CDR3 is 16 amino acids long. V lost 4 bases and J lost 4; bases outside the gene matches: 12. The V gene's germline CDR1 is MNHEY and CDR2 SMNVEV (reference sequence). CDR3 protein: CASSSPRSGSGYEQYF. CDR3 DNA sequence: TGTGCCAGCAGTTCCCCCCGCAGCGGGAGTGGGTACGAGCAGTACTTC.

This rearrangement joins TRBV28 to TRBJ2-2; tentatively, D is TRBD2 (5 bases). The V gene lost 7 bases and the J gene lost 1 base, with 7 bases spanning the gap. Germline-derived CDR1 and CDR2 are MDHEN and SYDVKM. The length of the CDR3 is 13 residues. CDR3 DNA sequence: TGTGCCAGCATCGCGGGGAACACCGGGGAGCTGTTTTTT. Protein sequence: CASIAGNTGELFF.

This clone was seen a single time. This chain joins TRBV27 and TRBJ2-3, with D unresolved. The CDR3 consists of 12 residues. V lost 5 bases and J 7 bases, leaving 10 bases between the germline ends. Looked up from germline, CDR1 is MNHEY and CDR2 is SMNVEV (reference sequence). The DNA of the CDR3 is TGTGCCAGCAGTCCCAGCAGGTATACGCAGTATTTT. This translates into CASSPSRYTQYF.

This chain joins TRBV6-6 and TRBJ2-1; D may be TRBD2 (6 bases). V was shortened by 6 bases and J by 6 bases, with 18 bases between the two germline ends. Germline CDR1 reads MNHNY; CDR2 reads SVGAGI (reference sequence). CDR3 length equals 15 residues. The CDR3 protein is CASSWRVAEPNEQFF. The CDR3 DNA follows: TGTGCCAGCAGCTGGAGGGTAGCGGAGCCCAATGAGCAGTTCTTC.

This rearrangement joins TRBV24-1 to TRBJ1-2; D may be TRBD1 (5 bases). V lost 9 bases, J lost 6 bases, and 10 bases lay in between. Germline V gene sequence: CDR1 KGHDR, CDR2 SFDVKD. The CDR3 contains 11 residues. CDR3 region: CATSGGNGYTF. Here the CDR3 DNA reads TGTGCCACCTCGGGGGGGAATGGCTACACCTTC.

The chain couples TRBV29-1 to TRBJ2-7, with a possible D match to TRBD1 (6 bases). The CDR3 has 14 residues. In germline, CDR1 is SQVTM, CDR2 ANQGSEA. The V end was cut by 7 bases, the J end by 3 bases, with 19 bases between. The CDR3 bases are TGCAGCGCTAAGAAGGGGACACCACACTACGAGCAGTACTTC. This sequence encodes CSAKKGTPHYEQYF.

The chain recombines TRBV7-9 with TRBJ1-2; D gene ambiguous. The length of the CDR3 is 12 residues. Per the germline V gene, CDR1 is SEHNR and CDR2 is FQNEAQ (reference sequence). Trimming took 1 base from V and 7 from J, leaving 7 bases between them. CDR3 sequence (DNA): TGTGCCAGCAGCTTAGATAATCCTGGCTACACCTTC. Amino acid sequence: CASSLDNPGYTF.

The rearrangement links TRBV10-2 to TRBJ1-5; D not resolved. This CDR3 has 12 residues. Germline V gene lookup returns CDR1 WSHSY and CDR2 SAAADI. Trimming removed 7 bases from V and 6 bases from J, with 10 bases in between. CDR3 DNA: TGCGCCAGCACCCAAGAGGGTCAGCCCCAGCATTTT. Translated: CASTQEGQPQHF.

CDR3 protein: CATSRDVGLSSYEQYF. CDR3 bases: TGTGCCACCAGCAGAGACGTTGGACTTAGCTCCTACGAGCAGTACTTC. The chain couples TRBV15 to TRBJ2-7; D is perhaps TRBD2 (5 bases). V was cut by 0 bases and J by 0 bases, with 12 bases left in between. Germline CDR1 and CDR2: LNHNV and YYDKDF (reference sequence). The CDR3 covers 16 residues.

This clone was observed a single time. The CDR3 coding sequence is TGTGCCAGCAGTTACTCCGGGACAGGGGTTGGGGAGCCCCAGCATTTT. Protein product: CASSYSGTGVGEPQHF. The V gene is TRBV6-5, the J gene TRBJ1-5; TRBD1 matches 10 bases. Germline V gene sequence: CDR1 MNHEY, CDR2 SVGAGI. Trimming at V came to 0 bases and at J to 8 bases, leaving 7 bases not matched to a gene. The CDR3 covers 16 residues.

The rearrangement links TRBV5-6 to TRBJ2-2, with TRBD1 matching 8 bases. This CDR3 has 15 amino acids. J gave up 0 bases and V 4 bases, and 2 bases lay outside the gene matches. Germline loops: CDR1 SGHDT, CDR2 YYEEEE. CDR3 protein: CASSKQGANTGELFF. CDR3 nucleotide sequence: TGTGCCAGCAGCAAACAGGGGGCGAACACCGGGGAGCTGTTTTTT.

The V call is TRBV28, the J call TRBJ1-2; D gene ambiguous. Trimming took 4 bases from V and 4 from J, leaving 7 bases between them. The germline V gene has CDR1 MDHEN and CDR2 SYDVKM. This CDR3 has 12 residues. CDR3: CASSSGLYGYTF. The CDR3 coding sequence is TGTGCCAGCAGTTCCGGACTCTATGGCTACACCTTC.

The chain links TRBV3-1 (or the pseudogene TRBV3-2) to TRBJ1-2, with 9 bases aligning to TRBD1. There are 13 residues in the CDR3. Unmatched junction bases numbered 7, after V lost 8 bases and J lost 6 bases. Germline V CDR1 and CDR2: LGHDT, YNNKEL (reference sequence). Here the CDR3 DNA reads TGTGCCAGCTATCAACAGGGGGCGCATGGCTACACCTTC. The encoded protein is CASYQQGAHGYTF.

The chain couples TRBV5-4 to TRBJ2-7; TRBD1 aligns across 10 bases. Trimming at V came to 1 base and at J to 5 bases, leaving 9 bases not matched to a gene. Germline CDR1 SGHNT, CDR2 YYREEE (reference sequence). This CDR3 spans 16 amino acids. DNA for the CDR3: TGTGCCAGCAGCTTGAGACAGGGGGCGACCACGGACGAGCAGTACTTC. Protein sequence: CASSLRQGATTDEQYF.

The chain couples TRBV19 to TRBJ2-5, with D unresolved. V was clipped by 3 bases and J by 9 bases, with 17 bases between them. Germline V gene data show CDR1 as LNHDA and CDR2 as SQIVND (reference sequence). The CDR3 totals 14 residues. CDR3 amino acids: CASSIQWSSDSQYF. The CDR3 nucleotides read TGTGCCAGTAGTATCCAGTGGTCAAGTGATTCCCAGTACTTC.

The chain links TRBV13 to TRBJ1-4; maybe TRBD1 (5 bases). Germline values: CDR1 PRHDT, CDR2 FYEKMQ (reference sequence). Trimming took 4 bases from V and 0 from J, leaving 12 bases between them. The CDR3 is 16 residues long. CDR3 DNA: TGTGCCAGCAGCTCGGGTGTGGGGCCAACTAATGAAAAACTGTTTTTT. Its protein product is CASSSGVGPTNEKLFF. The entire variable domain, with the rest obtained from reference TRBV13 and TRBJ1-4, is as follows: AAGVIQSPRHLIKEKRETATLKCYPIPRHDTVYWYQQGPGQDPQFLISFYEKMQSDKGSIPDRFSAQQFSDYHSELNMSSLELGDSALYFCASSSGVGPTNEKLFFGSGTQLSVL.

This rearrangement joins TRBV28 to TRBJ2-7; D ambiguous. This CDR3 contains 13 residues. Germline V gene lookup returns CDR1 MDHEN and CDR2 SYDVKM. V was clipped by 3 bases and J by 3 bases, with 9 bases between them. CDR3 loop: CASSLYGFYEQYF. Here the CDR3 DNA reads TGTGCCAGCAGTTTGTATGGCTTCTACGAGCAGTACTTC.